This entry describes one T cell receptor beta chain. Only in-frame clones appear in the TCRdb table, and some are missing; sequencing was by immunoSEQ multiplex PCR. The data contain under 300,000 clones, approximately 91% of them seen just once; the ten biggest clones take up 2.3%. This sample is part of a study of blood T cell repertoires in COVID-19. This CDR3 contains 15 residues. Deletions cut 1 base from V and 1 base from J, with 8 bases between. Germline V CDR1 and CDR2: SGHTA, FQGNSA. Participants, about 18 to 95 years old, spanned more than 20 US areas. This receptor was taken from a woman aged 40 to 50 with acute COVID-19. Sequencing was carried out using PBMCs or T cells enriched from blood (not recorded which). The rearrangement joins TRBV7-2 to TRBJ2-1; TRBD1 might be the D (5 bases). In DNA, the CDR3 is TGTGCCAGCAGCTTAGAAGGGGCTTCCTACAATGAGCAGTTCTTC. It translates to CASSLEGASYNEQFF.